This section outlines one TCR beta chain sequence together with its context. Assay used: immunoSEQ multiplex PCR; TCRdb lists only in-frame clones, some missing. The sample holds around 1 million clones; roughly 72% are singletons and the top ten take about 1.5%. Germline V CDR1 and CDR2: SGHRS, YFSETQ. The CDR3 has 14 residues. V was clipped by 6 bases and J by 3 bases, with 16 bases between them. These data belong to a study of shared clonotypes between healthy human individuals. The receptor was isolated from a man aged 18 to 29 in good health. J is TRBJ2-7 and V is TRBV5-1; perhaps D is TRBD1 or TRBD2 (5 bases each). Sequencing used memory CD4+ T cells sorted from blood. Indicated subset: CD45RA-negative fraction. This CDR3 reads CASNKGTGNYEQYF. CDR3 coding DNA: TGCGCCAGCAATAAAGGGACGGGGAACTACGAGCAGTACTTC.